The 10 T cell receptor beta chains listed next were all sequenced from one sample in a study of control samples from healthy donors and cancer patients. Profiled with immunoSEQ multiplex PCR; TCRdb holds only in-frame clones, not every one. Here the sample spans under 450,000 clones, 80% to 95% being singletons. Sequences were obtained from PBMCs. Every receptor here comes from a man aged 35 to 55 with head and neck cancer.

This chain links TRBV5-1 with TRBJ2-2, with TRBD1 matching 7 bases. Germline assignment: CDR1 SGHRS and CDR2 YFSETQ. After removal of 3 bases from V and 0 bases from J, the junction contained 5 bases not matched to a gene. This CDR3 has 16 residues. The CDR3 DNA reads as TGCGCCAGCAGCTCTCAGACAGGGTCGAACACCGGGGAGCTGTTTTTT. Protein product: CASSSQTGSNTGELFF.

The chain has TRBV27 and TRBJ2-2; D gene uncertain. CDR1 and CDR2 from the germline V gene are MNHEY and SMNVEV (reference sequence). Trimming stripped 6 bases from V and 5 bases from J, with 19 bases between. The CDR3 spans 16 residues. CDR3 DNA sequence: TGTGCCAGCAGCCCGCTAGAACGCCGTTATACCGGGGAGCTGTTTTTT. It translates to CASSPLERRYTGELFF.

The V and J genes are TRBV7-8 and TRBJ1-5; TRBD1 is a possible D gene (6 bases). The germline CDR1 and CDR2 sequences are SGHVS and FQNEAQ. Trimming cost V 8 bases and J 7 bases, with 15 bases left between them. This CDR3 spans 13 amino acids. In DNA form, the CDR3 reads TGTGCCAGCCGGGGGGGCGCTTTACAGCCCCAGCATTTT. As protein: CASRGGALQPQHF. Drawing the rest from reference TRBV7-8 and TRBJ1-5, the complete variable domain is GAGVSQSPRYKVAKRGQDVALRCDPISGHVSLFWYQQALGQGPEFLTYFQNEAQLDKSGLPSDRFFAERPEGSVSTLKIQRTQQEDSAVYLCASRGGALQPQHFGDGTRLSIL.

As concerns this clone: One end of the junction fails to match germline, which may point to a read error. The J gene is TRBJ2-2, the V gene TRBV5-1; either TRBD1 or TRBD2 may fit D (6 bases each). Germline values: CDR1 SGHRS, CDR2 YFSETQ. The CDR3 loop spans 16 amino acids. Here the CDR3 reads CASSLGGRDSTGELFF. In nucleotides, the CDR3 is TGCGCCAGCAGTTTGGGGGGCAGAGATAGCACCGGGGAGCTGTTTTTT.

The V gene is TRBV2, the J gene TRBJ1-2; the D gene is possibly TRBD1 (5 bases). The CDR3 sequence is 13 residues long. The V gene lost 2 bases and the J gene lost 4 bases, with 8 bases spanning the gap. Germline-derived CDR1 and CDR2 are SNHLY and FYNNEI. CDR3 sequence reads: CASSEPGAYGYTF. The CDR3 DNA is TGTGCCAGCAGTGAACCCGGGGCCTATGGCTACACCTTC.

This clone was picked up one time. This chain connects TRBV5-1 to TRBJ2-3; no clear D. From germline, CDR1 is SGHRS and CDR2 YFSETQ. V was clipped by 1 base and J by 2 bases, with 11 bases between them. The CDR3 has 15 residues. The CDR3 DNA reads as TGCGCCAGCAGCTTGTTAAGATCCGTCACAGATACGCAGTATTTT. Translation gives CASSLLRSVTDTQYF.

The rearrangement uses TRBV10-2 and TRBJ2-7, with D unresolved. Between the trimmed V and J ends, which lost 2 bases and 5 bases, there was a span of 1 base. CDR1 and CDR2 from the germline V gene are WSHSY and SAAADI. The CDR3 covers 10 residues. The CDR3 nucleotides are TGCGCCAGCAGTGAGGACGAGCAGTACTTC. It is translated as CASSEDEQYF.

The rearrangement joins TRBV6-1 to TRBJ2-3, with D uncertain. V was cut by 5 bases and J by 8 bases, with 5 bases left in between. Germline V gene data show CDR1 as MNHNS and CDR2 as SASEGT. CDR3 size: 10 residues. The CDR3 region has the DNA TGTGCCAGCAGTTCTAGTACGCAGTATTTT. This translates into CASSSSTQYF.

In nucleotides, the CDR3 is TGCAGCGTCCCAGACGGGTACACGGCAGATACGCAGTATTTT. Encoded protein: CSVPDGYTADTQYF. The rearrangement joins TRBV29-1 to TRBJ2-3; D is unresolved. Per germline, CDR1 SQVTM and CDR2 ANQGSEA. CDR3 length: 14 amino acids. The germline V and J ends were trimmed by 6 bases and 4 bases, with 17 bases remaining between them.

The CDR3 region has the DNA TGCGCCAGCAGTGAGTCAAGGGCAGGTGATTGGAATGAGCAGTTCTTC. Residues: CASSESRAGDWNEQFF. The chain carries TRBV10-1 and TRBJ2-1; D call uncertain. Trimming took 0 bases from V and 7 from J, leaving 16 bases between them. The CDR3 has 16 residues. Looked up from germline, CDR1 is WNHNN and CDR2 is SYGVQD (reference sequence).